This TCR beta chain came from a study of shared clonotypes between healthy human individuals. Study at large: Those who served as donors were a couple of women and three men between the ages of 18 and 49.

Data came from immunoSEQ multiplex PCR; TCRdb stores just in-frame clones and leaves some out. Found here are hundreds of thousands of clones, 95% to 96% of them singletons; the top ten hold about 0.12%. After removal of 8 bases from V and 8 bases from J, the junction contained 9 bases not matched to a gene. CDR1 is SEHNR, CDR2 FQNEAQ, per germline (reference sequence). The CDR3 runs 12 residues. This clone showed up just a few times. Naive CD8 cells, CD45RO-negative and positively selected for CCR7, excluded terminally differentiated effector memory CD45RA+ cells. The chain joins TRBV7-9 to TRBJ2-7; TRBD2 matches at 7 bases. Sequenced input: naive CD8+ T cells sorted from blood. The TCR sequence derives from a woman aged 25 to 39 in good health. In nucleotides, the CDR3 is TGTGCCAGCGGGGGGGATCTCGGGCAGCAGTACTTC. It is translated as CASGGDLGQQYF. Full variable domain (outside the CDR3, taken from reference TRBV7-9 and TRBJ2-7): DTGVSQNPRHKITKRGQNVTFRCDPISEHNRLYWYRQTLGQGPEFLTYFQNEAQLEKSRLLSDRFSAERPKGSFSTLEIQRTEQGDSAMYLCASGGDLGQQYFGPGTRLTVT.